This T cell receptor (beta chain) appears in the sequencing data of a study of Tregs in tolerant kidney transplant recipients. Remarks on this clone: The CDR3 end is not reached by the read, which stops 3 residues before it; the germline J gene fills it in.

The protocol was immunoSEQ multiplex PCR, while the TCRdb copy is restricted to in-frame clones and leaves out a portion. The listing contains 20,000 to 30,000 clones. Related graft donors supplied nonmyeloablative bone marrow transplants, and mixed chimerism was transient. This CDR3 has 15 residues. The germline gives CDR1 SGHTA, CDR2 FQGNSA. The V segment lost 5 bases and the J segment 1 base; nucleotides outside the gene matches: 7. The genes are TRBV7-2 and TRBJ2-5, with TRBD2 matching over 7 bases. This material consisted of CD4+ T cells from blood (PBMCs), taken 6 months after the transplant. This TCR came from a human patient who received a combined kidney and bone marrow transplant. Some T cells may be supplied by the graft donor. The CDR3 bases that were read are TGTGCCAGCAGCCCCCAGCGGGGCATCCAAGAGACC. Translated, it gives CASSPQRGIQET. The entire CDR3 protein is CASSPQRGIQETQYF.